This is a list of T cell receptor beta chains from one sample in a study of long-term antiretroviral therapy in people with HIV. The assay was immunoSEQ multiplex PCR, and TCRdb's table has in-frame clones only and misses some. This table holds about 35,000 clones, roughly 74% found once. The sequenced sample was unsorted PBMCs, obtained 3 years after starting antiretroviral therapy. Every receptor here comes from a man in his fifties or sixties with HIV. Each CDR3 is given with its conserved first and last residue. Fields, in order: J gene, clone size, D gene, V gene, CDR3 protein, CDR3 DNA. The D gene is left open where the match is weak. Clone size is shown for a subset of rows, as once, few, many or a class of expanded clone.

TRBJ1-2 | few | NA | TRBV25-1 | CASRLGHGYTF | TGTGCCAGCAGGTTAGGTCATGGCTACACCTTC
TRBJ2-7 | NA | TRBD1 | TRBV18 | CASSPKQGPGYEQYF | TGTGCCAGCTCACCAAAACAGGGGCCAGGCTACGAGCAGTACTTC
TRBJ2-5 | NA | NA | TRBV6-1 | CASSDVLRETQYF | TGTGCCAGCAGTGATGTACTTCGAGAGACCCAGTACTTC
TRBJ1-5 | NA | NA | TRBV19 | CASSIGTAYSNQPQHF | TGTGCCAGTAGTATAGGAACAGCTTATAGCAATCAGCCCCAGCATTTT
TRBJ2-7 | few | NA | TRBV4-2 | CASSQDGQGTREQYF | TGTGCCAGCAGCCAAGACGGCCAGGGGACTCGGGAGCAGTACTTC
TRBJ2-5 | NA | NA | TRBV7-3 | CASNIISLILGRGAEETQYF | TGTGCCAGCAACATTATATCCCTTATACTGGGACGGGGGGCGGAAGAGACCCAGTACTTC
TRBJ1-5 | few | TRBD1 | TRBV2 | CASSERQGVVQPQHF | TGTGCCAGCAGTGAGAGGCAGGGGGTGGTTCAGCCCCAGCATTTT
TRBJ1-1 | NA | NA | TRBV11-3 | CASSSQGGTEAFF | TGTGCCAGCAGCTCACAGGGAGGCACTGAAGCTTTCTTT
TRBJ2-7 | once | NA | TRBV18 | CASSQNASPYEQYF | TGTGCCAGCTCACAAAACGCTAGCCCCTACGAGCAGTACTTC
TRBJ2-3 | NA | NA | TRBV19 | CASSIRDTQYF | TGTGCCAGTAGTATCAGGGATACGCAGTATTTT
TRBJ2-7 | NA | TRBD1 | TRBV2 | CASSGGDRGTYEQYF | TGTGCCAGCAGTGGAGGGGACAGGGGGACTTACGAGCAGTACTTC
TRBJ2-5 | NA | TRBD1 | TRBV5-1 | CASSWGQFRETQYF | TGCGCCAGCAGCTGGGGACAGTTCAGGGAGACCCAGTACTTC
TRBJ2-3 | NA | NA | TRBV5-1 | CASSLEGELNTDTQYF | TGCGCCAGCAGCTTGGAGGGGGAACTCAATACAGATACGCAGTATTTT
TRBJ1-1 | few | NA | TRBV9 | CASSGHMNTEAFF | TGTGCCAGCAGCGGGCACATGAACACTGAAGCTTTCTTT
TRBJ1-2 | NA | NA | TRBV27 | CASSRGQSGGYTF | TGTGCCAGCAGCCGTGGACAGTCAGGTGGCTACACCTTC
TRBJ2-2 | NA | TRBD2 | TRBV2 | CASRGGRTTGELFF | TGTGCCAGCAGGGGCGGGAGGACCACCGGGGAGCTGTTTTTT
TRBJ2-2 | NA | NA | TRBV7-9 | CASSLGSNTGELFF | TGTGCCAGCAGCTTGGGATCGAACACCGGGGAGCTGTTTTTT
TRBJ1-3 | NA | NA | TRBV5-1 | CASSLAPGTSGNTIYF | TGCGCCAGCAGCTTGGCCCCCGGGACCTCTGGAAACACCATATATTTT
TRBJ2-7 | few | NA | TRBV7-9 | CASSTFFRDPSYEQYF | TGTGCCAGCAGCACCTTTTTCCGGGACCCGTCCTACGAGCAGTACTTC
TRBJ1-1 | NA | NA | TRBV6-5 | CASRSPKQRNTEAFF | TGTGCCAGCAGGAGCCCTAAACAGAGGAACACTGAAGCTTTCTTT
TRBJ1-2 | NA | TRBD1 | TRBV27 | CASSFGQGDYGYTF | TGTGCCAGCAGTTTTGGGCAGGGGGACTATGGCTACACCTTC
TRBJ1-1 | NA | NA | TRBV29-1 | CSVEAGWGMNTEAFF | TGCAGCGTTGAAGCGGGGTGGGGAATGAACACTGAAGCTTTCTTT
TRBJ2-7 | NA | NA | TRBV23-1 | CASSQSHKSSYEQYF | TGCGCCAGCAGTCAATCGCACAAGAGCTCCTACGAGCAGTACTTC
TRBJ2-7 | NA | NA | TRBV27 | CASSSIQVPSYEQYF | TGTGCCAGCAGTTCGATTCAGGTGCCGTCCTACGAGCAGTACTTC
TRBJ2-1 | NA | TRBD2 | TRBV30 | CAWSARLAGAEQFF | TGTGCCTGGAGCGCCCGACTAGCGGGTGCTGAGCAGTTCTTC
TRBJ2-2 | NA | NA | TRBV4-3 | CASSPHVTQGANTGELFF | TGCGCCAGCAGCCCTCATGTAACGCAGGGCGCGAACACCGGGGAGCTGTTTTTT
TRBJ2-7 | NA | NA | TRBV18 | CASSPVGNSAGEQYF | TGTGCCAGCTCACCCGTTGGGAATAGTGCGGGCGAGCAGTACTTC
TRBJ2-3 | NA | TRBD2 | TRBV5-1 | CASSLEGRRGGRDTQYF | TGCGCCAGCAGCTTGGAGGGCCGGCGGGGGGGAAGAGATACGCAGTATTTT
TRBJ2-7 | NA | TRBD2 | TRBV30 | CAWRTSGSYEQYF | TGTGCCTGGAGGACTAGCGGGAGTTACGAGCAGTACTTC